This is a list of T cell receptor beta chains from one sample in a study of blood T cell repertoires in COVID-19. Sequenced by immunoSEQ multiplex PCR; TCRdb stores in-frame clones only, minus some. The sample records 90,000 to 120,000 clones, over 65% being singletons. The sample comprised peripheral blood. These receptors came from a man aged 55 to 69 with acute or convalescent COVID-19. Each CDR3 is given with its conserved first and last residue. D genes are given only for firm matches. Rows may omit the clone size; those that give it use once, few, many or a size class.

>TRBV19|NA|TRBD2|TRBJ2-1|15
TGTGCCAGTAGTATTCTCGGGAGGGCCGGGGGTGAGCAGTTCTTC
CASSILGRAGGEQFF
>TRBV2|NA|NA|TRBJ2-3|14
TGTGCCAGCAGTGAAGCGCTTGGGTCGGGTACGCAGTATTTT
CASSEALGSGTQYF
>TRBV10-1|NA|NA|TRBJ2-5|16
TGCGCCAGCCTGGAGGGGACAGACTTAGGTCGGGAGACCCAGTACTTC
CASLEGTDLGRETQYF
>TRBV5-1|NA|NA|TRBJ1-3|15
TGCGCCAGCAGATCGACAGGAGTCTCTGGAAACACCATATATTTT
CASRSTGVSGNTIYF
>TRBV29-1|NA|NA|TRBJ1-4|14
TGCAGCGTTGGAAGTGGTATAGCTAATGAAAAACTGTTTTTT
CSVGSGIANEKLFF
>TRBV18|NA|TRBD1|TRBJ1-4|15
TGTGCCAGCTCGCTAACAGGGGAAAGGAATGAAAAACTGTTTTTT
CASSLTGERNEKLFF
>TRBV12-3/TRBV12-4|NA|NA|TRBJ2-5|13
TGTGCCAGCAGTTTAACAGGGAAAGAGACCCAGTACTTC
CASSLTGKETQYF
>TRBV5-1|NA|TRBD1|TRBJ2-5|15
TGCGCCAGCTTTCTAATGCCGGGACAGGGAGAGACCCAGTACTTC
CASFLMPGQGETQYF
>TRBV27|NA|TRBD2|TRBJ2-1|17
TGTGCCAGCAGTTCGCCGGCATCTAGCGGGTATTACAATGAGCAGTTCTTC
CASSSPASSGYYNEQFF
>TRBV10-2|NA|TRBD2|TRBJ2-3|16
TGCGCCAGCAGTGAGTCGCTAGCGGGGACCACAGATACGCAGTATTTT
CASSESLAGTTDTQYF
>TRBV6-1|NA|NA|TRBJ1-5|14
TGTGCCAGCAGTGAAAACGGGGTATGGCAGCCCCAGCATTTT
CASSENGVWQPQHF
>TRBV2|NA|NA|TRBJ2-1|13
TGTGCCAGCACGAGGGCTAGCGTTGGGGAGCAGTTCTTC
CASTRASVGEQFF
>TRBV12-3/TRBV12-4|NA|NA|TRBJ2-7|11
TGTGCCAGCAGTCCGTCCTACGAGCAGTACTTC
CASSPSYEQYF
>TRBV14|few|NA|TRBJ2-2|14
TGTGCCAGCAGCTCTTTAGCGAGTAGCGGGGAGCTGTTTTTT
CASSSLASSGELFF
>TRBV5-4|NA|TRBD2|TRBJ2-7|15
TGTGCCAGCAGCAAAAAAGCGGGATCAGCCTACGAGCAGTACTTC
CASSKKAGSAYEQYF
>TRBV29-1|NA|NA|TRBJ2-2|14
TGCAGCGTTGAAGTTGTAGCGGCCACCGGGGAGCTGTTTTTT
CSVEVVAATGELFF
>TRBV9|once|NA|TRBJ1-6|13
TGTGCCAGCAGCGTAGCTGTGTATTCACCCCTCCACTTT
CASSVAVYSPLHF
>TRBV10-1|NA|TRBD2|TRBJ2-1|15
TGCGCCAGCAGTGAGGGACTAGCGGGAGTAGAGGAGCAGTTCTTC
CASSEGLAGVEEQFF
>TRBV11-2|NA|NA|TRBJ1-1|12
TGTGCCAGCAGCTTGGGGCAACCTGAAGCTTTCTTT
CASSLGQPEAFF
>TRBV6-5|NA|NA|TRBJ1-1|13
TGTGCCACCGACAGGAAGGCGAACACTGAAGCTTTCTTT
CATDRKANTEAFF
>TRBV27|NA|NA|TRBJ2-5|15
TGTGCCAGCAGTTTATCGATCTTCAGCCAAGAGACCCAGTACTTC
CASSLSIFSQETQYF
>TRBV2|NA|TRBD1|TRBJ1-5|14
TGTGCCAGCAGTGGGGGACAGCGTTATCAGCCCCAGCATTTT
CASSGGQRYQPQHF
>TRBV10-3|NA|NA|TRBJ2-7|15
TGTGCCATCACCGACGGGACATCTCTCTCCTACGAGCAGTACTTC
CAITDGTSLSYEQYF
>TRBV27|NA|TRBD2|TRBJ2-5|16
TGTGCCAGCAGGGGGTGGGGACTAGCGGGAGGAGAGACCCAGTACTTC
CASRGWGLAGGETQYF
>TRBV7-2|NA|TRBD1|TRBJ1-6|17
TGTGCCAGCAGCTTAGACTCCGGCAGGGGGCAAAATTCACCCCTCCACTTT
CASSLDSGRGQNSPLHF
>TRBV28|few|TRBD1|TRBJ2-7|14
TGTGCCAGCAGACTTCTCGGACAGGCCTACGAGCAGTACTTC
CASRLLGQAYEQYF
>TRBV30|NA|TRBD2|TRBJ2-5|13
TGTGCCTGGAAAACTAGCGGGAGTGAGACCCAGTACTTC
CAWKTSGSETQYF
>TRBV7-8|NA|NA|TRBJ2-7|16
TGTGCCAGCAGCTTAGGCGGGTCGCGCGCTACCTACGAGCAGTACTTC
CASSLGGSRATYEQYF
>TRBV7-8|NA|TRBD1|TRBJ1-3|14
TGTGCCAGCAGCCAGACAGGGACTGGAAACACCATATATTTT
CASSQTGTGNTIYF
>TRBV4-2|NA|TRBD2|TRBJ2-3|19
TGTGCCAGCAGCCAAGATACTCGGGCTAGCGGGAGAGGGGCAGATACGCAGTATTTT
CASSQDTRASGRGADTQYF
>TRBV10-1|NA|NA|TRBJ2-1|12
TGCGCCAGTTCAGGACAGTACAATGAGCAGTTCTTC
CASSGQYNEQFF
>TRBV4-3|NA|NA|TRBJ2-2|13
TGCGCCAGCAGCCAAGAGGGGCGCGGGGAGCTGTTTTTT
CASSQEGRGELFF
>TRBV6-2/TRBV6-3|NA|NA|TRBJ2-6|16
TGTGCCAGCAGTTACAGAGGTTTCTCTGGGGCCAACGTCCTGACTTTC
CASSYRGFSGANVLTF
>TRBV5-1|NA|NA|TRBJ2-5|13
TGCGCCAGCATGGTTCCGGGACAAGAGACCCAGTACTTC
CASMVPGQETQYF
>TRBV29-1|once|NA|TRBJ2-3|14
TGCAGCGTTGCTCCCTACAGGGGCACAGATACGCAGTATTTT
CSVAPYRGTDTQYF
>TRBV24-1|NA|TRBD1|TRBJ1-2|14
TGTGCCACCAGTGATCCGGGACAGGGTGATGGCTACACCTTC
CATSDPGQGDGYTF
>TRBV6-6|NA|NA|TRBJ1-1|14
TGTGCCAGCAGACTGGACACGATGAACACTGAAGCTTTCTTT
CASRLDTMNTEAFF